These T cell receptor beta chains were read from a single sample in a study of shared clonotypes between healthy human individuals. Method: immunoSEQ multiplex PCR; TCRdb's copy keeps in-frame clones and lacks some. The sample yields hundreds of thousands of clones, less than 80% seen once. Specimen: PBMCs. Every receptor here comes from a middle-aged woman in good health. Some clones in this sample may be carry-over from other donors' samples. Each CDR3 is given without its conserved first and last residue. The D gene is left open where the match is weak. Size tells how often a clone was seen (once, few, many) or the class of an expanded clone, and some rows leave it out.

abundance | j_gene | v_gene | d_gene | CDR3aa
. | TRBJ2-5 | TRBV5-1 | . | ASSPGSSSQETQY
few | TRBJ2-2 | TRBV5-1 | TRBD1 | ASSLETGPNTGELF
few | TRBJ2-2 | TRBV9 | TRBD2 | ASSVVVLAGAGELF
. | TRBJ2-7 | TRBV5-4 | . | ASSLQLAVGGEQY
. | TRBJ1-1 | TRBV28 | . | ASSPPMRVRSEAF
. | TRBJ2-3 | TRBV4-1 | . | ASSQDTGTDTQY
. | TRBJ1-2 | TRBV5-1 | . | ASSPVGDGYT
. | TRBJ2-1 | TRBV4-3 | . | ASSLTSSEQF
. | TRBJ2-7 | TRBV18 | . | ASSPYRLGSYEQY
few | TRBJ2-7 | TRBV28 | TRBD1 | ASQGLTSGGDRGLYEQY
. | TRBJ1-5 | TRBV7-2 | . | ASSLGARENQPQH
. | TRBJ2-1 | TRBV19 | . | ASSPQVTYNEQF
. | TRBJ1-5 | TRBV29-1 | . | SVGGSSNQPQH
. | TRBJ1-5 | TRBV19 | . | ASTTQDHQPQH